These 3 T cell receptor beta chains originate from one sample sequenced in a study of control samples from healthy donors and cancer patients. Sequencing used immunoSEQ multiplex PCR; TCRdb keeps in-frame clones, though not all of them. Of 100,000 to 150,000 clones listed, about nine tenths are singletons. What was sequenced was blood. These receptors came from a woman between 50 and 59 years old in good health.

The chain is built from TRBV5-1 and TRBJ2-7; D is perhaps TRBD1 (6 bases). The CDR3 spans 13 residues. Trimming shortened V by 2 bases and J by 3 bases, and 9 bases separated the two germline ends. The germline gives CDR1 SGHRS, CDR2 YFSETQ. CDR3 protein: CASSLGQYYEQYF. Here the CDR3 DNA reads TGCGCCAGCAGCTTAGGACAGTACTACGAGCAGTACTTC.

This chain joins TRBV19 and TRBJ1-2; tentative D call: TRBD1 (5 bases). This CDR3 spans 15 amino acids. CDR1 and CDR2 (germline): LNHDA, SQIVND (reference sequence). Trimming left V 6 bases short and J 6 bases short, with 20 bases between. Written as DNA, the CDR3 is TGTGCCAGTAGCACTTCGGGCTTCCCGGGGGATGGCTACACCTTC. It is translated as CASSTSGFPGDGYTF.

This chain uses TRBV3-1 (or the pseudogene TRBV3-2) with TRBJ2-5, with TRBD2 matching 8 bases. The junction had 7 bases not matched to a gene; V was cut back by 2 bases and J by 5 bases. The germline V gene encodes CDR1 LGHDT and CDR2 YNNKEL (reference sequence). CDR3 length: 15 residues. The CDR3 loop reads CASSQSGGQRETQYF. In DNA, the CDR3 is TGTGCCAGCAGCCAATCGGGGGGGCAGCGGGAGACCCAGTACTTC.